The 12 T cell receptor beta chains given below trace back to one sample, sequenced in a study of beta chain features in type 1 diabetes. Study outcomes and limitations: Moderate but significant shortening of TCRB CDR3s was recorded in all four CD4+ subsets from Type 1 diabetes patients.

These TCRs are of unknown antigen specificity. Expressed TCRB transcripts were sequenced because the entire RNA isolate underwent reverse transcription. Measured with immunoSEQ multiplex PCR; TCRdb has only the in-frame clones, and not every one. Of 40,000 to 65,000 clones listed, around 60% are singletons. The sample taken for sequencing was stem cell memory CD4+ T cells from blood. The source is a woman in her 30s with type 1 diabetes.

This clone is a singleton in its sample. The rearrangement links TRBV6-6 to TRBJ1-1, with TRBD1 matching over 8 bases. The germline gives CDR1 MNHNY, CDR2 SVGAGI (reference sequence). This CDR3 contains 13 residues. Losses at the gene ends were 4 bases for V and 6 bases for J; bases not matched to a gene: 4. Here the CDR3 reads CASSSRGLAEAFF. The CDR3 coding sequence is TGTGCCAGCAGTTCCAGGGGGCTGGCTGAAGCTTTCTTT.

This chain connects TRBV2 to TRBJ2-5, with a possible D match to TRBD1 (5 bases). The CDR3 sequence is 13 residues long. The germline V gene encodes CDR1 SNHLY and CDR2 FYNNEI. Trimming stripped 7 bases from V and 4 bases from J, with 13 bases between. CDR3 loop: CASTWGFGETQYF. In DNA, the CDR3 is TGTGCCAGCACATGGGGCTTCGGAGAGACCCAGTACTTC. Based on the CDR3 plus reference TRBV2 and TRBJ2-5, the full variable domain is EPEVTQTPSHQVTQMGQEVILRCVPISNHLYFYWYRQILGQKVEFLVSFYNNEISEKSEIFDDQFSVERPDGSNFTLKIRSTKLEDSAMYFCASTWGFGETQYFGPGTRLLVL.

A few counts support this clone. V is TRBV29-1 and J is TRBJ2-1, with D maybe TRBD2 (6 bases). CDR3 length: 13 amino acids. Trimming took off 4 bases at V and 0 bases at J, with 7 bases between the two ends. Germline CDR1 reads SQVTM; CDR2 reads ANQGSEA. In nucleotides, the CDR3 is TGCAGCGTTGCGCGGGACTCCTACAATGAGCAGTTCTTC. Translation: CSVARDSYNEQFF.

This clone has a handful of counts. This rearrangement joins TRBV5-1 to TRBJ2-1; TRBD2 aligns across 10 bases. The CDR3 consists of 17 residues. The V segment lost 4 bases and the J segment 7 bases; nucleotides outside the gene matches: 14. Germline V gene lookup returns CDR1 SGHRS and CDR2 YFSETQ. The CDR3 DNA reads TGCGCCAGCAGCATCACCGTACTAGCGGGGCGTACTAATGAGCAGTTCTTC. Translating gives CASSITVLAGRTNEQFF.

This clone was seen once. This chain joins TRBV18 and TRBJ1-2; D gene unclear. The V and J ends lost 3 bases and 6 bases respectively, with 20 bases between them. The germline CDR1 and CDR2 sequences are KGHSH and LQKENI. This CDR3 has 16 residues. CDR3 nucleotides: TGTGCCAGCTCACCGGCGGGCAGCCCTAACTTCAATGGCTACACCTTC. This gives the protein CASSPAGSPNFNGYTF.

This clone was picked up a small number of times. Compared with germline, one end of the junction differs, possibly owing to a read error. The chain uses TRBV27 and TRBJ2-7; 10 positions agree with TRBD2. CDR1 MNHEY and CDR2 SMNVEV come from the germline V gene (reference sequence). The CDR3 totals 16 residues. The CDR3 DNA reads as TGTGCCAGCAGTCTATCTAGCGGGAGTTATGGCCACGAGCAGTACTTC. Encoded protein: CASSLSSGSYGHEQYF.

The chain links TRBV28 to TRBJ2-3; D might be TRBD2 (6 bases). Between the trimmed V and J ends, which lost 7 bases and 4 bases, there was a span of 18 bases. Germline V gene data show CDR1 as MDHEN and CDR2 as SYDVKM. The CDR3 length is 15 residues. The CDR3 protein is CASTRGDRTPDTQYF. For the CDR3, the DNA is TGTGCCAGCACCCGCGGGGACCGGACGCCAGATACGCAGTATTTT.

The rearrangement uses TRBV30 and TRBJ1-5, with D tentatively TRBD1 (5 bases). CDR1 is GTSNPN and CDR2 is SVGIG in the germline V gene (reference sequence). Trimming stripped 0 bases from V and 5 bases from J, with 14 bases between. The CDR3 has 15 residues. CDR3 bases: TGTGCCTGGAGTGTAGGGTCGACAGCTTATCAGCCCCAGCATTTT. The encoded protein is CAWSVGSTAYQPQHF. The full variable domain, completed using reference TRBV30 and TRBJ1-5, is SQTIHQWPATLVQPVGSPLSLECTVEGTSNPNLYWYRQAAGRGLQLLFYSVGIGQISSEVPQNLSASRPQDRQFILSSKKLLLSDSGFYLCAWSVGSTAYQPQHFGDGTRLSIL.

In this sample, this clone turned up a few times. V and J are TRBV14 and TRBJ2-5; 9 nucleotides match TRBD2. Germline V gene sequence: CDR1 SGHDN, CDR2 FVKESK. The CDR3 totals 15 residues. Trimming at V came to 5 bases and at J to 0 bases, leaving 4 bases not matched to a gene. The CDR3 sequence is CASSWTSAYQETQYF. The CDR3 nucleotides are TGTGCCAGCAGCTGGACTAGCGCGTACCAAGAGACCCAGTACTTC.

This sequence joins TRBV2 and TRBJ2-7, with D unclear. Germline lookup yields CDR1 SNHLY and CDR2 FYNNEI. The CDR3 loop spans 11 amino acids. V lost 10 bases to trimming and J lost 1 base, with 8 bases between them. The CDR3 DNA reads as TGTGCCAACGGTCCTTCCTACGAGCAGTACTTC. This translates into CANGPSYEQYF. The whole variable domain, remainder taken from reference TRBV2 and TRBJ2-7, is EPEVTQTPSHQVTQMGQEVILRCVPISNHLYFYWYRQILGQKVEFLVSFYNNEISEKSEIFDDQFSVERPDGSNFTLKIRSTKLEDSAMYFCANGPSYEQYFGPGTRLTVT.

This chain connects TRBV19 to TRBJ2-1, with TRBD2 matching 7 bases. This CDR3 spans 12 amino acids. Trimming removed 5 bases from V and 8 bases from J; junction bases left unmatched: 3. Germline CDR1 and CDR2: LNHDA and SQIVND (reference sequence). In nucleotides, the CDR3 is TGTGCCAGTAGTGCAACTAGCGATGAGCAGTTCTTC. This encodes CASSATSDEQFF.

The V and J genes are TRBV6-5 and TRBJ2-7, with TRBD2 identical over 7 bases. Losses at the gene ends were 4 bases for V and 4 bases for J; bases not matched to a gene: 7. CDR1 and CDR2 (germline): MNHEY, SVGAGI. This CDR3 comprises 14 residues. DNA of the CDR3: TGTGCCAGCAGTTCTGGCGGGAGTACGTACGAGCAGTACTTC. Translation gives CASSSGGSTYEQYF.